Listed here are 16 T cell receptor beta chains from one sample, sequenced in a study of blood T cell repertoires in COVID-19. Sequenced by immunoSEQ multiplex PCR; TCRdb stores in-frame clones only, minus some. The sample includes roughly 69,000 clones, 65% to 85% seen only once; the top ten take 3% to 4.5%. Sequencing input: PBMCs or T cells enriched from blood (not recorded which). The source is a woman in her thirties or forties with acute COVID-19.

Only a few counts were recorded for this clone. The CDR3, as DNA: TGTGCCAGCAGTGACCTGCGGCAGGGTTCTTCCTACGAGCAGTACGTC. Residues: CASSDLRQGSSYEQYV. This sequence joins TRBV6-1 and TRBJ2-7, with TRBD1 as a possible D gene (5 bases). The V and J ends lost 3 bases and 1 base respectively, with 16 bases between them. Germline-derived CDR1 and CDR2 are MNHNS and SASEGT. The length of the CDR3 is 16 residues.

The chain couples TRBV19 to TRBJ1-2, with a possible D match to TRBD1 (5 bases). The length of the CDR3 is 15 residues. With 5 bases removed from V and 8 bases from J, the gap between germline ends came to 21 bases. Per germline, CDR1 LNHDA and CDR2 SQIVND (reference sequence). CDR3 DNA sequence: TGTGCCAGTAGTCTACAGGCCACATCATCACGGGGCTACACCTTC. Translating it yields CASSLQATSSRGYTF. The full variable domain, in which reference TRBV19 and TRBJ1-2 provide the parts outside the CDR3, is DGGITQSPKYLFRKEGQNVTLSCEQNLNHDAMYWYRQDPGQGLRLIYYSQIVNDFQKGDIAEGYSVSREKKESFPLTVTSAQKNPTAFYLCASSLQATSSRGYTFGSGTRLTVV.

The chain has TRBV19 and TRBJ2-6, with D perhaps matching TRBD1 (5 bases). The CDR3 runs 17 residues. V was trimmed by 6 bases and J by 6 bases, leaving 21 bases between them. Germline assignment: CDR1 LNHDA and CDR2 SQIVND (reference sequence). The CDR3 loop reads CASSIQVYTLAANVLTF. In nucleotides, the CDR3 is TGTGCCAGTAGCATACAGGTGTACACTCTGGCGGCCAACGTCCTGACTTTC.

This clone came up a few times. The chain joins TRBV7-9 to TRBJ2-2; a possible D gene is TRBD1 (5 bases). This CDR3 contains 17 residues. Germline V gives CDR1 SEHNR, CDR2 FQNEAQ (reference sequence). V was cut by 3 bases and J by 0 bases, with 14 bases left in between. This CDR3 is CASSFRRAEANTGELFF. CDR3 DNA sequence: TGTGCCAGCAGCTTCCGCAGGGCAGAAGCGAACACCGGGGAGCTGTTTTTT.

The chain couples TRBV10-3 to TRBJ1-1; D is undetermined. The germline gives CDR1 ENHRY, CDR2 SYGVKD. V gave up 4 bases and J gave up 7 bases, with 10 bases separating them. This CDR3 has 12 amino acids. The CDR3: CAISGTENEAFF. Here the CDR3 DNA reads TGTGCCATCAGTGGTACAGAGAATGAAGCTTTCTTT.

The CDR3 coding sequence is TGTGCCAGCTCACCACTAGCGGGAGTGGGTGAGACCCAGTACTTC. It specifies CASSPLAGVGETQYF. The chain couples TRBV18 to TRBJ2-5; 9 bases map to TRBD2. The germline gives CDR1 KGHSH, CDR2 LQKENI. V lost 1 base, J lost 5 bases, and 5 bases stayed unmatched. The CDR3 extends over 15 amino acids.

The CDR3 nucleotides read TGTGCCAGCAGTTTATCAGGGAGCGGCTACACCTTC. Translating it yields CASSLSGSGYTF. This chain links TRBV27 with TRBJ1-2, with no clear D. The CDR3 has 12 residues. V was clipped by 0 bases and J by 8 bases, with 7 bases between them. CDR1 and CDR2 from the germline V gene are MNHEY and SMNVEV (reference sequence).

J is TRBJ2-1 and V is TRBV29-1, with 13 nucleotides matching TRBD2. Germline values: CDR1 SQVTM, CDR2 ANQGSEA. Trimming took 7 bases from V and 9 from J; bases not matched to a gene: 9. The CDR3 has 14 residues. The CDR3: CSAGGLAGEVEQFF. The DNA for the CDR3 is TGCAGCGCAGGTGGACTAGCGGGAGAGGTTGAGCAGTTCTTC.

The rearrangement joins TRBV28 to TRBJ1-5; TRBD1 is a possible D gene (5 bases). Germline V gene lookup returns CDR1 MDHEN and CDR2 SYDVKM. V was trimmed by 4 bases and J by 1 base, leaving 11 bases between them. This CDR3 spans 15 amino acids. The CDR3, as DNA: TGTGCCAGCAGTTCCCTGGGGGGGAGCAATCAGCCCCAGCATTTT. It specifies CASSSLGGSNQPQHF.

The J gene is TRBJ2-7, the V gene TRBV6-1, with D possibly TRBD1 on 5 matching bases. This CDR3 is 12 amino acids long. Trimming took off 2 bases at V and 3 bases at J, with 5 bases between the two ends. Germline CDR1 reads MNHNS; CDR2 reads SASEGT. CDR3 protein: CASSERGYEQYV. Here the CDR3 DNA reads TGTGCCAGCAGTGAAAGGGGCTACGAGCAGTACGTC.

The chain employs TRBV7-9 and TRBJ2-2; a weak D match, TRBD2 (6 bases). Germline V gives CDR1 SEHNR, CDR2 FQNEAQ (reference sequence). V was clipped by 1 base and J by 11 bases, with 17 bases between them. The CDR3 contains 15 residues. DNA for the CDR3: TGTGCCAGCAGCTTAGGATGGAATAGCGGATATGAGCTGTTTTTT. Translated, it gives CASSLGWNSGYELFF.

The V and J genes are TRBV27 and TRBJ2-1; D may be TRBD2 (7 bases). From germline, CDR1 is MNHEY and CDR2 SMNVEV (reference sequence). This CDR3 has 14 amino acids. V was shortened by 3 bases and J by 9 bases, with 15 bases between the two germline ends. CDR3 amino acids: CASSLLAEGGEQFF. The CDR3 region has the DNA TGTGCCAGCAGTTTGCTAGCGGAGGGGGGTGAGCAGTTCTTC.

The chain links TRBV5-1 to TRBJ1-1; possibly TRBD1 for D (6 bases). The CDR3 runs to 13 residues. V was shortened by 7 bases and J by 2 bases, with 12 bases between the two germline ends. Germline V gene lookup returns CDR1 SGHRS and CDR2 YFSETQ. The CDR3 bases are TGCGCCAGCCACCAGACAGGAAACACTGAAGCTTTCTTT. This encodes CASHQTGNTEAFF.

The V call is TRBV6-5, the J call TRBJ2-3; D not certain. This CDR3 contains 13 residues. The germline CDR1 and CDR2 sequences are MNHEY and SVGAGI. Trimming shortened V by 7 bases and J by 0 bases, and 8 bases separated the two germline ends. This CDR3 reads CASKITSTDTQYF. CDR3 nucleotide sequence: TGTGCCAGCAAAATTACTAGCACAGATACGCAGTATTTT.

This clone was found once. The V call is TRBV19, the J call TRBJ1-2; 8 bases are shared with TRBD1. This CDR3 region has 14 residues. Germline assignment: CDR1 LNHDA and CDR2 SQIVND (reference sequence). With V trimmed by 6 bases and J by 8 bases, 11 bases remained unmatched. CDR3 region: CASRGTGPGWGYTF. The CDR3 nucleotides read TGTGCCAGTAGGGGGACAGGTCCGGGTTGGGGCTACACCTTC.

This chain connects TRBV7-6 to TRBJ1-4; 7 bases map to TRBD1. Germline assignment: CDR1 SGHVS and CDR2 FNYEAQ. CDR3 length: 15 amino acids. Trimming at V came to 1 base and at J to 5 bases, leaving 4 bases not matched to a gene. CDR3 in amino acids: CASSLGTGANEKLFF. The CDR3 nucleotides are TGTGCCAGCAGCTTAGGCACAGGGGCGAATGAAAAACTGTTTTTT.